This passage covers 18 T cell receptor beta chains from one sample sequenced in a study of Graves' ophthalmopathy and Graves' hyperthyroidism. Transcripts of RNA were the source for amplifying TCR beta CDR3 regions. The first round was an RT-PCR with HTBI primers, and the second round was a multiplex PCR. TCRdb reprocessed the multiplex PCR reads via MiXCR and lists one record per CDR3 protein. The profile shows a few hundred thousand distinct CDR3 sequences, roughly 14% of them singletons. Material: peripheral blood. These receptors were collected from a young woman with stable Graves' hyperthyroidism.

This clonotype has ten or more counts. This chain uses TRBV20-1 with TRBJ1-2; D remains ambiguous. Germline lookup yields CDR1 DFQATT and CDR2 SNEGSKA (reference sequence). This CDR3 has 13 residues. With 4 bases removed from V and 6 bases from J, the gap between germline ends came to 15 bases. The chain's CDR3 is CSAKEGRPHGYTF. The CDR3 bases are TGCAGTGCTAAAGAAGGCAGGCCGCATGGCTACACCTTC.

A note on this clonotype: Possible read error: a much larger clone is one base away. The chain uses TRBV11-2 and TRBJ2-5; TRBD2 aligns across 10 bases. The V gene's germline CDR1 is SGHAT and CDR2 FQNNGV. This CDR3 spans 15 amino acids. The CDR3 DNA is TGTGCCGGCAGCCCACTAGCGGGGCCACAAGAGACCCAGTACTTC. It yields the protein CAGSPLAGPQETQYF. The full variable domain, in which reference TRBV11-2 and TRBJ2-5 provide the parts outside the CDR3, is EAGVAQSPRYKIIEKRQSVAFWCNPISGHATLYWYQQILGQGPKLLIQFQNNGVVDDSQLPKDRFSAERLKGVDSTLKIQPAKLEDSAVYLCAGSPLAGPQETQYFGPGTRLLVL.

This clonotype has a count of ten or more. The chain is built from TRBV6-5 and TRBJ1-2; 8 bases line up with TRBD1. The CDR3 is 13 amino acids. From germline, CDR1 is MNHEY and CDR2 SVGAGI. Trimming took 4 bases from V and 8 from J; bases not matched to a gene: 6. CDR3 region: CASSSDRVGGYTF. Written as DNA, the CDR3 is TGTGCCAGCAGTTCGGACAGGGTGGGCGGCTACACCTTC.

This clonotype was counted a few times. The chain couples TRBV18 to TRBJ1-6; D ambiguous. Germline assignment: CDR1 KGHSH and CDR2 LQKENI. This CDR3 comprises 15 residues. Trimming cost V 2 bases and J 7 bases, with 12 bases left between them. CDR3 amino acids: CASSPETVRNSPLHF. For the CDR3, the DNA is TGTGCCAGCTCACCAGAGACGGTGAGAAATTCACCCCTCCACTTT.

This clonotype was counted a few times. V is TRBV6-1 and J is TRBJ2-7; TRBD2 matches at 7 bases. The germline V gene has CDR1 MNHNS and CDR2 SASEGT. V was pared by 4 bases and J by 2 bases, with 5 bases of the junction left unmatched. This CDR3 has 14 amino acids. The CDR3 DNA reads as TGTGCCAGCAGTGCCTCGGGGAGGGCCTACGAGCAGTACTTC. Its protein product is CASSASGRAYEQYF.

The rearrangement uses TRBV2 and TRBJ1-2; 10 bases are a match to TRBD1. Losses at the gene ends were 4 bases for V and 8 bases for J; bases not matched to a gene: 4. The CDR3 has 13 amino acids. Germline lookup yields CDR1 SNHLY and CDR2 FYNNEI. The chain's CDR3 is CASSGGTGEGYTF. The CDR3 DNA follows: TGTGCCAGCAGTGGAGGGACAGGGGAAGGCTACACCTTC. Together with reference TRBV2 and TRBJ1-2, the CDR3 gives the full variable domain: EPEVTQTPSHQVTQMGQEVILRCVPISNHLYFYWYRQILGQKVEFLVSFYNNEISEKSEIFDDQFSVERPDGSNFTLKIRSTKLEDSAMYFCASSGGTGEGYTFGSGTRLTVV.

This clonotype was counted many times. At one end, the junction sequence differs from germline, possibly due to a read error. The chain couples TRBV19 to TRBJ2-7, with TRBD2 as a possible D gene (6 bases). The germline V gene encodes CDR1 LNHDA and CDR2 SQIVND (reference sequence). This CDR3 is 13 amino acids long. The CDR3 DNA is TGTGCCAGTGCGGGACTCAATTCCTTCGAGCAGTACTTC. Translation: CASAGLNSFEQYF.

The chain uses TRBV12-3 or TRBV12-4 and TRBJ1-1; D not certain. The CDR3 has 14 amino acids. V dropped 7 bases and J dropped 2 bases, with 14 bases sitting between them. The CDR3 DNA is TGTGCCAGCAAGTGGCGGGCCTCAAACACTGAAGCTTTCTTT. Its protein product is CASKWRASNTEAFF.

This clonotype was detected ten times or more. The chain employs TRBV6-5 and TRBJ1-6; TRBD1 matches 7 bases. This CDR3 has 17 amino acids. Trimming cost V 5 bases and J 6 bases; bases outside gene matches: 13. Germline V gives CDR1 MNHEY, CDR2 SVGAGI. CDR3 protein: CASSIQGSGDLNSPLHF. Written as DNA, the CDR3 is TGTGCCAGCAGTATACAGGGGTCGGGGGATCTTAATTCACCCCTCCACTTT.

This clonotype was recorded at least ten times. V and J are TRBV7-9 and TRBJ1-5; D unclear. V shed 1 base and J shed 1 base, with 11 bases lying between them. CDR1 and CDR2 (germline): SEHNR, FQNEAQ (reference sequence). CDR3 length: 16 residues. CDR3 DNA sequence: TGTGCCAGCAGCTTAGTTAGAGGTGAAAGCAATCAGCCCCAGCATTTT. The encoded protein is CASSLVRGESNQPQHF.

This clonotype was picked up many times. This rearrangement joins TRBV4-1 to TRBJ2-5; D may be TRBD2 (5 bases). The CDR3 sequence is 14 residues long. Germline V gene data show CDR1 as MGHRA and CDR2 as YSYEKL. V lost 0 bases to trimming and J lost 4 bases, with 9 bases between them. Here the CDR3 reads CASSQDQLAETQYF. CDR3 coding DNA: TGCGCCAGCAGCCAAGATCAGCTAGCAGAGACCCAGTACTTC.

This clonotype has just a few counts. The chain recombines TRBV11-2 with TRBJ2-1; D may match TRBD1 or TRBD2 (5 bases each). From germline, CDR1 is SGHAT and CDR2 FQNNGV. The length of the CDR3 is 16 residues. V was trimmed by 5 bases and J by 2 bases, leaving 16 bases between them. CDR3 in amino acids: CASSLREGFTYNEQFF. The CDR3 DNA reads as TGTGCCAGCAGCCTACGAGAGGGGTTCACCTACAATGAGCAGTTCTTC.

This clonotype was recorded many times. This chain joins TRBV6-5 and TRBJ2-5; D perhaps matches TRBD1 (5 bases). The CDR3 extends over 13 amino acids. Germline CDR1 reads MNHEY; CDR2 reads SVGAGI. V was cut by 8 bases and J by 3 bases, with 13 bases left in between. In DNA form, the CDR3 reads TGTGCCAGCCATGTTTTAGGGGAAGAGACCCAGTACTTC. Amino acids: CASHVLGEETQYF.

This clonotype was found many times. The rearrangement uses TRBV6-5 and TRBJ2-5; 10 bases are shared with TRBD2. The ends lost 7 bases at V and 4 bases at J; junction bases unmatched: 9. The CDR3 is made up of 15 amino acids. CDR1 MNHEY and CDR2 SVGAGI come from the germline V gene. CDR3 region: CASIRAGGPGETQYF. CDR3 coding DNA: TGTGCCAGCATCCGAGCGGGGGGGCCGGGAGAGACCCAGTACTTC.

Ten or more counts support this clonotype. The rearrangement joins TRBV6-2 or TRBV6-3 to TRBJ2-7, with D perhaps given as TRBD1 or TRBD2 (5 bases each). CDR1 is MNHEY, CDR2 SVGEGT, per germline. The V and J ends lost 8 bases and 0 bases respectively, with 14 bases between them. The CDR3 contains 14 residues. In nucleotides, the CDR3 is TGTGCCAGCGGCGAGAGGGGCCTCTCCTACGAGCAGTACTTC. This encodes CASGERGLSYEQYF.

The genes are TRBV6-5 and TRBJ2-7; tentative D call: TRBD1 (6 bases). Germline CDR1 reads MNHEY; CDR2 reads SVGAGI. The V end was cut by 2 bases, the J end by 3 bases, with 20 bases between. This CDR3 region has 17 residues. CDR3 residues: CASSYGTGTLGFYEQYF. The DNA of the CDR3 is TGTGCCAGCAGTTACGGAACCGGGACACTTGGGTTCTACGAGCAGTACTTC.

The rearrangement links TRBV19 to TRBJ2-5; 7 bases are a match to TRBD1. The V gene's germline CDR1 is LNHDA and CDR2 SQIVND (reference sequence). This CDR3 is built from 15 residues. J was trimmed by 3 bases and V by 4 bases; bases with no gene match: 8. The CDR3 region is CASSRAYRGKETQYF. The CDR3 nucleotides are TGTGCCAGTAGTAGGGCCTACAGGGGAAAAGAGACCCAGTACTTC.

The gene calls are TRBV12-3 or TRBV12-4 and TRBJ2-5, with D possibly called TRBD1 or TRBD2 (5 bases each). This CDR3 spans 14 amino acids. V was pared by 7 bases and J by 5 bases, with 17 bases between. The CDR3 DNA follows: TGTGCCAGCAAAAGGGACGATACGTGGGAGACCCAGTACTTC. It encodes CASKRDDTWETQYF.